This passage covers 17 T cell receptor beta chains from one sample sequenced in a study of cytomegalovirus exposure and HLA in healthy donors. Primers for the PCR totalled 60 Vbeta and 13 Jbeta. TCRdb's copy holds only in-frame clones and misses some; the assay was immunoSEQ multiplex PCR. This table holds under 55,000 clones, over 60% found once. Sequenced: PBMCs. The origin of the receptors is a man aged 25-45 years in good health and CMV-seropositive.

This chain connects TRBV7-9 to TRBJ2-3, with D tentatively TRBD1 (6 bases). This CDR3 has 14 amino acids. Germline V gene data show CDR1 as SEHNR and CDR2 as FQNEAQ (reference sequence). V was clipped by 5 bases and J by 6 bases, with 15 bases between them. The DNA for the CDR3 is TGTGCCAGCAGCACCGAAACAGGGAGCGATACGCAGTATTTT. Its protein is CASSTETGSDTQYF.

The CDR3 coding sequence is TGTGCCAGTTCCCTGGACACCTCTGGAAACACCATATATTTT. This encodes CASSLDTSGNTIYF. The chain joins TRBV9 to TRBJ1-3; weak D call: TRBD1 (5 bases). V was cut by 8 bases and J by 0 bases, with 12 bases left in between. CDR3 length: 14 residues. Germline CDR1 and CDR2: SGDLS and YYNGEE.

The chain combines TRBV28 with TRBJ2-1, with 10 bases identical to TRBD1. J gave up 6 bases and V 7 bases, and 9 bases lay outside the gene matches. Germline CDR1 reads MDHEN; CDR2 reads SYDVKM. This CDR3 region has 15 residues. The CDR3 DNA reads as TGTGCCAGCACCCGGGGACAGGGGATCATCAATGAGCAGTTCTTC. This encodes CASTRGQGIINEQFF. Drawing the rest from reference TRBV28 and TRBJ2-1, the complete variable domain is DVKVTQSSRYLVKRTGEKVFLECVQDMDHENMFWYRQDPGLGLRLIYFSYDVKMKEKGDIPEGYSVSREKKERFSLILESASTNQTSMYLCASTRGQGIINEQFFGPGTRLTVL.

The DNA of the CDR3 is TGTGCCAGCAGTGAAGGGTGGTTCGGGGGCACAGATACGCAGTATTTT. As protein: CASSEGWFGGTDTQYF. The chain couples TRBV6-1 to TRBJ2-3; the D gene is possibly TRBD2 (5 bases). The CDR3 spans 16 residues. Germline CDR1 MNHNS, CDR2 SASEGT. V was clipped by 1 base and J by 1 base, with 12 bases between them.

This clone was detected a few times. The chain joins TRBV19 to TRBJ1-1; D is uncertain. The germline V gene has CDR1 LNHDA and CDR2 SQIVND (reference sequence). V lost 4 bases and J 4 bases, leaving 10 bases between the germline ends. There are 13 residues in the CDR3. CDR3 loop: CASSNQVTTEAFF. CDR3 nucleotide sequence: TGTGCCAGTAGTAATCAGGTTACCACTGAAGCTTTCTTT. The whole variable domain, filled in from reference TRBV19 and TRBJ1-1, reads DGGITQSPKYLFRKEGQNVTLSCEQNLNHDAMYWYRQDPGQGLRLIYYSQIVNDFQKGDIAEGYSVSREKKESFPLTVTSAQKNPTAFYLCASSNQVTTEAFFGQGTRLTVV.

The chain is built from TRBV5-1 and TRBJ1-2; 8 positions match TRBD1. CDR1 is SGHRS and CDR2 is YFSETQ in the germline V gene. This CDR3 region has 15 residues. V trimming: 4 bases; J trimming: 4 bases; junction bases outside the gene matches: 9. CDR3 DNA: TGCGCCAGCAGCAACCCGGGACAGGCCCCCTATGGCTACACCTTC. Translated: CASSNPGQAPYGYTF.

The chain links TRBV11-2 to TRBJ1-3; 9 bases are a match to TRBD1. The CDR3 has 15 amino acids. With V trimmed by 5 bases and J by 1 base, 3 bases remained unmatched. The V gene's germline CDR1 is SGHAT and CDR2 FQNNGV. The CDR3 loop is CASSVGTGSGNTIYF. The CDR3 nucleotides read TGTGCCAGCAGCGTCGGGACAGGGTCTGGAAACACCATATATTTT.

CDR3 loop: CASSQPGTGDTEAFF. DNA for the CDR3: TGCGCCAGCAGTCAGCCCGGGACAGGGGACACTGAAGCTTTCTTT. The J gene is TRBJ1-1, the V gene TRBV23-1, with 10 bases lining up with TRBD1. TRBV23-1 is treated as an ORF (open reading frame) with a function not yet certain. V lost 3 bases to trimming and J lost 3 bases; unmatched junction nucleotides: 4. The CDR3 totals 15 residues.

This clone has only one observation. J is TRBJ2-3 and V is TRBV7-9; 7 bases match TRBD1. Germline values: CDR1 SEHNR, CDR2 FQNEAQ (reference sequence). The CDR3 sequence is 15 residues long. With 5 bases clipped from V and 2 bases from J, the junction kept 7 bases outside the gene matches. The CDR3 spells CASSIRTGHTDTQYF. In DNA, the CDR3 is TGTGCCAGCAGCATTCGGACAGGACACACAGATACGCAGTATTTT.

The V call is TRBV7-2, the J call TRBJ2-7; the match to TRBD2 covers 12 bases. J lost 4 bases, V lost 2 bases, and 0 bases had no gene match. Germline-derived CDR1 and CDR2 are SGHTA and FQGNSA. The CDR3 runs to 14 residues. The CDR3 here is CASSLLAGGYEQYF. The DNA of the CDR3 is TGTGCCAGCAGCTTACTAGCGGGGGGGTACGAGCAGTACTTC.

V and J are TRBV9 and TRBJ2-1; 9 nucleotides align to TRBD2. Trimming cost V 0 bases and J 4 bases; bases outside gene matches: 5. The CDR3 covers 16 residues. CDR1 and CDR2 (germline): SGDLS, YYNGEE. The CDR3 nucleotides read TGTGCCAGCAGCGTAGCTGTGCGGGGGGGTTACAATGAGCAGTTCTTC. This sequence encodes CASSVAVRGGYNEQFF.

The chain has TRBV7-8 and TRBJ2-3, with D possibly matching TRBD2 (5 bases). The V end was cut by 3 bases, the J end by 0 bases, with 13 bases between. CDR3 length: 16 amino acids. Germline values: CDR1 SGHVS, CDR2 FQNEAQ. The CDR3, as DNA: TGTGCCAGCAGCTTGAGGGTGACAACTAGCACAGATACGCAGTATTTT. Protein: CASSLRVTTSTDTQYF.

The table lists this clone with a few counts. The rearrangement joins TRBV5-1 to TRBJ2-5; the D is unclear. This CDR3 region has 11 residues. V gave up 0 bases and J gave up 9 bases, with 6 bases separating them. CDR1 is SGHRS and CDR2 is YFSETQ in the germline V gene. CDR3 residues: CASSLELAQYF. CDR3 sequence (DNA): TGCGCCAGCAGCTTGGAGCTAGCCCAGTACTTC.

CDR3 coding DNA: TGTGCCAGTAGGTTCCAGGGGGCTATTGGAAACACCATATATTTT. Translating it yields CASRFQGAIGNTIYF. V and J are TRBV6-1 and TRBJ1-3; 8 bases line up with TRBD1. The CDR3 contains 15 residues. CDR1 is MNHNS, CDR2 SASEGT, per germline. The junction had 10 bases not matched to a gene; V was cut back by 9 bases and J by 3 bases.

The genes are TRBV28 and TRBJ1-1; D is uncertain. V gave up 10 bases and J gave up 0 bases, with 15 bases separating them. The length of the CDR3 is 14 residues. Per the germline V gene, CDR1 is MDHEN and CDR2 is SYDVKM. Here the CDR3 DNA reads TGTGCCACCACCCCATTGTCTATGAACACTGAAGCTTTCTTT. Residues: CATTPLSMNTEAFF. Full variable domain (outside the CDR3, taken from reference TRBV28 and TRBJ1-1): DVKVTQSSRYLVKRTGEKVFLECVQDMDHENMFWYRQDPGLGLRLIYFSYDVKMKEKGDIPEGYSVSREKKERFSLILESASTNQTSMYLCATTPLSMNTEAFFGQGTRLTVV.

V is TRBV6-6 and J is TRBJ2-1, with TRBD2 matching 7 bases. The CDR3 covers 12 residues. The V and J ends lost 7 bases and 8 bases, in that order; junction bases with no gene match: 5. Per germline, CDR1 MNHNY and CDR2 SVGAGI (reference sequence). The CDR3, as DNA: TGTGCCAGCATCGGTGGGGGGGATGAGCAGTTCTTC. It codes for CASIGGGDEQFF.

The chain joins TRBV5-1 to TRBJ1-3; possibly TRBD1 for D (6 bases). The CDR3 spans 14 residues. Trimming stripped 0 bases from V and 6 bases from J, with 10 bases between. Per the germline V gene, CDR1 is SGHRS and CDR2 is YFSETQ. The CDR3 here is CASSLGQVENTIYF. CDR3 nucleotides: TGCGCCAGCAGCTTGGGACAGGTAGAAAACACCATATATTTT.